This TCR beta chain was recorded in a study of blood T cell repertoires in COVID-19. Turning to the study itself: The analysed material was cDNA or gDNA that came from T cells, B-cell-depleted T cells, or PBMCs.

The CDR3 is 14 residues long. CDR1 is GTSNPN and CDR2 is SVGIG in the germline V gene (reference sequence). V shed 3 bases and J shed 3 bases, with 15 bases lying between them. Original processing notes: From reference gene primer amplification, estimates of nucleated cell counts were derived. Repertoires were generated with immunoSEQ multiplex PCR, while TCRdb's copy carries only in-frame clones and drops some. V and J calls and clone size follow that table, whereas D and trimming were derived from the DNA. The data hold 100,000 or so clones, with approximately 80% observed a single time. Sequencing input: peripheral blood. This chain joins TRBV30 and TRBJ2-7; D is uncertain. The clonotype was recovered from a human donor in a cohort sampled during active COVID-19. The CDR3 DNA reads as TGTGCCTGGAGCCCCCACAGTCTTAGCTACGAGCAGTACTTC. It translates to CAWSPHSLSYEQYF. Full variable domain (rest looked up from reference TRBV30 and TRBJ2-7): SQTIHQWPATLVQPVGSPLSLECTVEGTSNPNLYWYRQAAGRGLQLLFYSVGIGQISSEVPQNLSASRPQDRQFILSSKKLLLSDSGFYLCAWSPHSLSYEQYFGPGTRLTVT.